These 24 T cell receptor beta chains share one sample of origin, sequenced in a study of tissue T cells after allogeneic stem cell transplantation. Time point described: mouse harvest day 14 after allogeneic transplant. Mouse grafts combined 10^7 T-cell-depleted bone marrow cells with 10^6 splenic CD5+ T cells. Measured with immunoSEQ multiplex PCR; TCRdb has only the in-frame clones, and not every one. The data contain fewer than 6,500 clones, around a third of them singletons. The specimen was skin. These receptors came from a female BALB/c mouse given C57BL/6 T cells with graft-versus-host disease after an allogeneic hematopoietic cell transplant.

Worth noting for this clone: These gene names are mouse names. The CDR3 DNA, read in part, is TGTGCAAGCAGCTTAGAGGTGGGGGCGGGTGCAGAAACGCTGTAT. Amino acid sequence: CASSLEVGAGAETLY. In full, the CDR3 reads CASSLEVGAGAETLYF. V gene TRBV16 combines with J gene TRBJ2-3; D is perhaps TRBD1 or TRBD2 (6 bases each). The DNA ends 1 residue before the CDR3 does, and the rest of the CDR3 is filled in from the germline J gene. V shed 0 bases and J shed 1 base, with 11 bases lying between them. Germline-derived CDR1 and CDR2 are SGHSA and FRNQAP. CDR3 length: 16 residues.

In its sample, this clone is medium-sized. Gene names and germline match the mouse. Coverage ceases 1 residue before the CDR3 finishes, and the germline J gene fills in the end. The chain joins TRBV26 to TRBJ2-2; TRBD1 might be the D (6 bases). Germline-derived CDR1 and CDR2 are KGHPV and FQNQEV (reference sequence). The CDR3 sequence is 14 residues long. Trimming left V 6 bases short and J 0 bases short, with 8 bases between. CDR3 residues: CASSGTTNTGQLYF. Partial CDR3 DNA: TGTGCCAGCAGCGGGACAACAAACACCGGGCAGCTCTAC.

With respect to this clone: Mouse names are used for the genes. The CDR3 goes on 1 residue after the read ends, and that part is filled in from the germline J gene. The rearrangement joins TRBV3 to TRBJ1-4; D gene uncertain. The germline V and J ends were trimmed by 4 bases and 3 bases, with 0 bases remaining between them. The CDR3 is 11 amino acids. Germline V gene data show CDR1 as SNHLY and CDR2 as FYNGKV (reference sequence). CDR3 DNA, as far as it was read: TGTGCCAGCAGCTCCAACGAAAGATTATTT. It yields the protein CASSSNERLF. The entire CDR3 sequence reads CASSSNERLFF.

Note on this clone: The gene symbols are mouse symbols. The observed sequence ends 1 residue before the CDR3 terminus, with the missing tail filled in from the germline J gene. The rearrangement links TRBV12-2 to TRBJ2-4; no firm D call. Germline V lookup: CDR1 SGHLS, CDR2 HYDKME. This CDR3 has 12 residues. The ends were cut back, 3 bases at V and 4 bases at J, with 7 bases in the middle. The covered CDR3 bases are TGTGCCAGCTCTAATAGGGAAAACACCTTGTAC. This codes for CASSNRENTLY. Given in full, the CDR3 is CASSNRENTLYF.

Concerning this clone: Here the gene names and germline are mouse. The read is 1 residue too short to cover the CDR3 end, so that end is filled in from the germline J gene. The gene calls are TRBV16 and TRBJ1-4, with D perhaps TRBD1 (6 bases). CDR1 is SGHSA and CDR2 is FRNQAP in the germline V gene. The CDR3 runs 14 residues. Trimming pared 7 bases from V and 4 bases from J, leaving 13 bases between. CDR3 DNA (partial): TGTGCAAGCAACTTGACAGGTCTCAACGAAAGATTATTT. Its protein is CASNLTGLNERLF. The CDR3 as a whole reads CASNLTGLNERLFF.

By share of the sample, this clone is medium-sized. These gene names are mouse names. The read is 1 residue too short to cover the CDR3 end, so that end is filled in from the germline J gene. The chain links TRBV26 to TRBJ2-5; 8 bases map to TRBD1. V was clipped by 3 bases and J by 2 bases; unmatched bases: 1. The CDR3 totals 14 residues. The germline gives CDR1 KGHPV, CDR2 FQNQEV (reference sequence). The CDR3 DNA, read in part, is TGTGCCAGCAGTCTCCAGGGGGCCCAAGACACCCAGTAC. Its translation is CASSLQGAQDTQY. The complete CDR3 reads CASSLQGAQDTQYF. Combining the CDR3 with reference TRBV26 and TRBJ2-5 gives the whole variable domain NSKVIQTPRYLVKGQGQKAKMRCIPEKGHPVVFWYQQNKNNEFKFLINFQNQEVLQQIDMTEKRFSAECPSNSPCSLEIQSSEAGDSALYLCASSLQGAQDTQYFGPGTRLLVL.

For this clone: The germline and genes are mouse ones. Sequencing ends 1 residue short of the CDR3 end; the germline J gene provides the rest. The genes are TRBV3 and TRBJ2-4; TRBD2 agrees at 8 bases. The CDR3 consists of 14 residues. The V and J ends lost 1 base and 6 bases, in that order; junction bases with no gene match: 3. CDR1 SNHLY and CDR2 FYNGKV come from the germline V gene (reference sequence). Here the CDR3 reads CASSLEGGRNTLYF. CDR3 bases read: TGTGCCAGCAGCTTAGAGGGGGGGCGGAACACCTTGTAC.

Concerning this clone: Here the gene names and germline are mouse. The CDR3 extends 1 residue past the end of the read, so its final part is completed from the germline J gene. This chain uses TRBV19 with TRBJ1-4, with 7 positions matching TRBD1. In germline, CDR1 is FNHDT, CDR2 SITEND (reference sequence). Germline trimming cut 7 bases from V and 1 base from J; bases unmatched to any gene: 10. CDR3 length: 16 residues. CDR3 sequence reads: CASPIRDRSSNERLFF. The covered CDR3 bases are TGTGCCAGCCCCATCCGGGACAGAAGTTCCAACGAAAGATTATTT.

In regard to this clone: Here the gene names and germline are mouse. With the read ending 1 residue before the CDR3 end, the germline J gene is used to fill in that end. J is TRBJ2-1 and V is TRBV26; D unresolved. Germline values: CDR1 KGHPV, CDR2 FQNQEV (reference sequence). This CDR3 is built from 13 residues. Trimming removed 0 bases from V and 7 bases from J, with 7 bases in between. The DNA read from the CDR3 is TGTGCCAGCAGTCTGTCTGGCCAGGCTGAGCAGTTC. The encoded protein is CASSLSGQAEQF. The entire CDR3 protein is CASSLSGQAEQFF.

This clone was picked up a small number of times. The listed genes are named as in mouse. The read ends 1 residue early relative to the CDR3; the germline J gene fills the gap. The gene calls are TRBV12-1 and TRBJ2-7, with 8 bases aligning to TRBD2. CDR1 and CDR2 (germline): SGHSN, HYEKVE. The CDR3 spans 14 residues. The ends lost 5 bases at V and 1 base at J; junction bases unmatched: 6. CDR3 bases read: TGTGCCAGCTTGACTGGGGCCTTTTCCTATGAACAGTAC. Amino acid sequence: CASLTGAFSYEQY. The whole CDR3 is CASLTGAFSYEQYF.

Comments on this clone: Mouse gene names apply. The DNA read from the CDR3 is TGTGCCAGCAGCCCCGGGACAAAAAACACCGGGCAGCTCTAC. The encoded protein is CASSPGTKNTGQLY. The whole CDR3 protein is CASSPGTKNTGQLYF. V gene TRBV5 combines with J gene TRBJ2-2; D might be TRBD1 (6 bases). The read is 1 residue too short to cover the CDR3 end, so that end is filled in from the germline J gene. Germline V gene lookup returns CDR1 LGHNA and CDR2 YNLKQL (reference sequence). Trimming removed 4 bases from V and 1 base from J, with 10 bases in between. The CDR3 loop spans 15 amino acids.

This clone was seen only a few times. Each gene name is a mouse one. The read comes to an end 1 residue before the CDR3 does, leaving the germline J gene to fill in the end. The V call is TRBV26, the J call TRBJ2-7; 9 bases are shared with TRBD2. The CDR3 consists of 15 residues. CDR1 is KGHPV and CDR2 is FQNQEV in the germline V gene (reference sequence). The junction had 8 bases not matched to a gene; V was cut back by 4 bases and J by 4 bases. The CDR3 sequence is CASSPLLGGPYEQYF. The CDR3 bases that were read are TGTGCCAGCAGTCCCTTACTGGGGGGTCCTTATGAACAGTAC.

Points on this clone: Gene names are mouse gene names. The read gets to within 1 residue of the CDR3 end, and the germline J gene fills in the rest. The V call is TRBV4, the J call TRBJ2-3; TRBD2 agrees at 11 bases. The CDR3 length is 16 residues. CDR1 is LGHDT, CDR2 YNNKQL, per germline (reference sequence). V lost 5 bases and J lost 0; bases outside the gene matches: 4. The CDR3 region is CASSRDWGSSAETLYF. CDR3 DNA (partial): TGTGCCAGCAGCCGGGACTGGGGGTCTAGTGCAGAAACGCTGTAT.

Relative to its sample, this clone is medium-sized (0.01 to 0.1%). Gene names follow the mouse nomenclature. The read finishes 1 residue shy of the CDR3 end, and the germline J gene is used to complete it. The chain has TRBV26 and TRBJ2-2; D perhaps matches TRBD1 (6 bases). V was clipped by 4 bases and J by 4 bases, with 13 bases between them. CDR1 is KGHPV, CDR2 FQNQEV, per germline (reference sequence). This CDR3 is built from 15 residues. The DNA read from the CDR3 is TGTGCCAGCAGTCCCCAGGGGAGGGCCACCGGGCAGCTCTAC. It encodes CASSPQGRATGQLY. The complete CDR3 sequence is CASSPQGRATGQLYF.

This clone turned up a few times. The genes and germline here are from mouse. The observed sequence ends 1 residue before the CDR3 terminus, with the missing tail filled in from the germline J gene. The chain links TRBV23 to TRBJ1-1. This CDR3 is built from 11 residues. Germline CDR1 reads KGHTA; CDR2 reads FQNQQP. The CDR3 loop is CSSSQNTEVFF. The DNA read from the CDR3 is TGCTCCAGCAGTCAAAACACAGAAGTCTTC.

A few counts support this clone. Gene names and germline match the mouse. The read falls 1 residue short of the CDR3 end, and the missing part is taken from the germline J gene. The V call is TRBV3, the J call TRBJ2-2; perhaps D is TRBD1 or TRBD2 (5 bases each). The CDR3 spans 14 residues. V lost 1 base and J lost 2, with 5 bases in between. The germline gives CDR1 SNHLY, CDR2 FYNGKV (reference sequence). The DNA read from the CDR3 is TGTGCCAGCAGCTTAGGGGGGAACACCGGGCAGCTCTAC. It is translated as CASSLGGNTGQLY. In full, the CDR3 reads CASSLGGNTGQLYF.

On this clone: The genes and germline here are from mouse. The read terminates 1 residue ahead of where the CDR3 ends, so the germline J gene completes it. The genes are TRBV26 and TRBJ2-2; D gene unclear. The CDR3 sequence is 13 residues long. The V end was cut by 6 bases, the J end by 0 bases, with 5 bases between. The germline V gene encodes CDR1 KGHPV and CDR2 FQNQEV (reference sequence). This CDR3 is CASRQANTGQLYF. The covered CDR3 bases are TGTGCCAGCAGGCAAGCAAACACCGGGCAGCTCTAC.

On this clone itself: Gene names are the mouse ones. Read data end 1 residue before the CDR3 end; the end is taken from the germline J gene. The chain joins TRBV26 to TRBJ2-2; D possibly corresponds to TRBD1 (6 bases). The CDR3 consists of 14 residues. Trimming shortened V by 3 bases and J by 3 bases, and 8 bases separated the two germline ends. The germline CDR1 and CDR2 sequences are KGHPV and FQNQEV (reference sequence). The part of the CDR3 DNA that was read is TGTGCCAGCAGTCTTCACAGGGACACCGGGCAGCTCTAC. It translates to CASSLHRDTGQLY. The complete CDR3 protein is CASSLHRDTGQLYF.

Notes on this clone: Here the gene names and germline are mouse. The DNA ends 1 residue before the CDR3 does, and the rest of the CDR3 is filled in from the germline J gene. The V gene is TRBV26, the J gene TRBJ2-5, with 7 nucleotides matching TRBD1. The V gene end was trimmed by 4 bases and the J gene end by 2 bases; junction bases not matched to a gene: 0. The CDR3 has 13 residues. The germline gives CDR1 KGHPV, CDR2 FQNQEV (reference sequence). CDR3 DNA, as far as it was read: TGTGCCAGCAGTCCAGGGGGCCAAGACACCCAGTAC. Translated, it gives CASSPGGQDTQY. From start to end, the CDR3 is CASSPGGQDTQYF.

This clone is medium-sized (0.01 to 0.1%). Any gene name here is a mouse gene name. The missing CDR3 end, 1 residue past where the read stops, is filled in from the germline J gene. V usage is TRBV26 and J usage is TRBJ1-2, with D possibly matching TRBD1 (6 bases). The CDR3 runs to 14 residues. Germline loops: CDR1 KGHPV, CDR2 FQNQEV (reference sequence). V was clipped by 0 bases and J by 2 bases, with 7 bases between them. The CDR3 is CASSLSGGNSDYTF. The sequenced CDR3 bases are TGTGCCAGCAGTCTGTCCGGGGGCAACTCCGACTACACC. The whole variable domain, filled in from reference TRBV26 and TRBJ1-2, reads NSKVIQTPRYLVKGQGQKAKMRCIPEKGHPVVFWYQQNKNNEFKFLINFQNQEVLQQIDMTEKRFSAECPSNSPCSLEIQSSEAGDSALYLCASSLSGGNSDYTFGSGTRLLVI.

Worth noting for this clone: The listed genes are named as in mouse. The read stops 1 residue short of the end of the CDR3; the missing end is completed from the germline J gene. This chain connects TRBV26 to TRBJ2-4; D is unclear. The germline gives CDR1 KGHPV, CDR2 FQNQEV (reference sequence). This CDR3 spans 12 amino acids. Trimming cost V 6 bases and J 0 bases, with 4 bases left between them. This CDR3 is CASRESQNTLYF. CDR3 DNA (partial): TGTGCCAGCAGGGAAAGTCAAAACACCTTGTAC.

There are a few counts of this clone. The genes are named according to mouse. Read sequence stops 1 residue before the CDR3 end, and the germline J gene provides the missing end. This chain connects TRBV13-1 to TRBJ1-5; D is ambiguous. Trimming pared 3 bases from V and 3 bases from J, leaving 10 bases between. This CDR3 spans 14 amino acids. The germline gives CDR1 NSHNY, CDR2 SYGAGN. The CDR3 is CASSGGSGNQAPLF. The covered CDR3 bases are TGTGCCAGCAGTGGGGGTTCGGGCAACCAGGCTCCGCTT.

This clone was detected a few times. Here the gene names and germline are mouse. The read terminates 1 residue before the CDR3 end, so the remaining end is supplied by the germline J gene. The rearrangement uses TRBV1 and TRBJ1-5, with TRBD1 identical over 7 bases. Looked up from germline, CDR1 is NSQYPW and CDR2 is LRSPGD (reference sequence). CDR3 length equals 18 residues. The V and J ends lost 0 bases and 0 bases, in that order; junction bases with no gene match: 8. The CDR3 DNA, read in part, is TGCACCTGCAGTGCAGATAGGCAGGGGGGGGGTAACAACCAGGCTCCGCTT. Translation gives CTCSADRQGGGNNQAPL. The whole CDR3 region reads CTCSADRQGGGNNQAPLF.

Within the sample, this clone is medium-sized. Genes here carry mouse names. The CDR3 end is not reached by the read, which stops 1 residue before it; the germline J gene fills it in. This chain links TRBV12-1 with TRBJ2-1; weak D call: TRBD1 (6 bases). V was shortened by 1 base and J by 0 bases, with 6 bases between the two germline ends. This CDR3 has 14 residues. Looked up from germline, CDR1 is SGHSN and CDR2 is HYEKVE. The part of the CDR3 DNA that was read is TGTGCCAGCTCTCTGACAGGTAACTATGCTGAGCAGTTC. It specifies CASSLTGNYAEQF. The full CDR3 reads CASSLTGNYAEQFF.